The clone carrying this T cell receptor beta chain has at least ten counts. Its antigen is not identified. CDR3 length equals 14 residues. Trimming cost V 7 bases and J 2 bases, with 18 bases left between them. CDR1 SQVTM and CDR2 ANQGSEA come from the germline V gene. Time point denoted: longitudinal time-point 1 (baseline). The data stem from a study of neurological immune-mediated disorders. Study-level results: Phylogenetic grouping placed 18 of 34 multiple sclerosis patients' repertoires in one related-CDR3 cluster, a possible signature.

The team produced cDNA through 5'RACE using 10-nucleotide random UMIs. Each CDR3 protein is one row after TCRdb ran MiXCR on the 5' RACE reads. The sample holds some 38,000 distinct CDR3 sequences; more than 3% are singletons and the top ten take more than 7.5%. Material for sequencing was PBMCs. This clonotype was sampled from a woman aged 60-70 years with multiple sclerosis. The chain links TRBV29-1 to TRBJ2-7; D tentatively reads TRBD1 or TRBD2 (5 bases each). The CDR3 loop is CSATSGAFTYEQYF. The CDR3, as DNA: TGCAGCGCCACGTCCGGGGCCTTTACCTACGAGCAGTACTTC.